This T cell receptor beta chain is from a study of T-cell reconstitution after alpha-beta-depleted transplantation in children. This sample's TCRbeta library carried unique molecular identifier barcodes. In TCRdb, the PCR reads were re-called with MiXCR into one record per CDR3 protein. This table holds 250,000 to 300,000 distinct CDR3 sequences, roughly 7.8% found once. Study-level findings and limits: By one year post-transplant, T-cell counts and diversity largely arose from T cells that were newly produced. Surviving recipient T cells and thymic progenitors produced the high day-60 TCRbeta diversity seen in some patients.

This clonotype was observed at least ten times. Its matching antigen is unknown. The junction and the germline gene differ at one end; a read error may be behind it. This CDR3 contains 11 residues. Per germline, CDR1 MNHEY and CDR2 SVGAGI. This specimen consisted of peripheral blood, obtained 360 days after TCRalphabeta/CD19-depleted stem cell transplant. This sequence joins TRBV6-5 and TRBJ2-7, with TRBD1 as a possible D gene (7 bases). This sequence originates from a female patient younger than 10 who had a stem cell transplant for Fanconi anemia, so the T cells may come from the graft donor. DNA for the CDR3: TGTGCCAGCAGTTCGCGGGACAGCGTAATCTTC. This codes for CASSSRDSVIF.